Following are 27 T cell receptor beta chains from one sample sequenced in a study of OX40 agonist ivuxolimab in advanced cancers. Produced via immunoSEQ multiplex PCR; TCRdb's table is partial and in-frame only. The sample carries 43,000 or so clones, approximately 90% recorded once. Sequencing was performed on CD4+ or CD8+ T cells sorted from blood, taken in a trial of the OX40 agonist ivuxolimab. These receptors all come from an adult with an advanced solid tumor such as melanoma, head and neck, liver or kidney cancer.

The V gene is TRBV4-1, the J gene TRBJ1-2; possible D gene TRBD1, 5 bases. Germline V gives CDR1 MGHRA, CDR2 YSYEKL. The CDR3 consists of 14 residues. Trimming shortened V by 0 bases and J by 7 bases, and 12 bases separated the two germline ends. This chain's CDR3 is CASSQDNSRAGYTF. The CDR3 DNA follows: TGCGCCAGCAGCCAAGATAATTCCAGGGCTGGCTACACCTTC.

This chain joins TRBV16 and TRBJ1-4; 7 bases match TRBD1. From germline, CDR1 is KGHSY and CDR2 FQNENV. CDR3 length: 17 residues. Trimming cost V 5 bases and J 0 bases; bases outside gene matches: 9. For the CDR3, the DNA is TGTGCCAGCAGCTCCAGGGGGGTCGCGTCAACTAATGAAAAACTGTTTTTT. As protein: CASSSRGVASTNEKLFF.

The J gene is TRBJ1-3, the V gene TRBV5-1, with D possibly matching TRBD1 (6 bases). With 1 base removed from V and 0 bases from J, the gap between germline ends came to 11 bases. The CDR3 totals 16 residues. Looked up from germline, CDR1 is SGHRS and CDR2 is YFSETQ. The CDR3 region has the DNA TGCGCCAGCAGCTTGTTTCAACAGGGCTCTGGAAACACCATATATTTT. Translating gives CASSLFQQGSGNTIYF.

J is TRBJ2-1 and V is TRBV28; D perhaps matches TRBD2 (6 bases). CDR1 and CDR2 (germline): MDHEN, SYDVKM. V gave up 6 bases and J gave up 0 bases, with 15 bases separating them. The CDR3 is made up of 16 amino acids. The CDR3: CASSRPRGSSYNEQFF. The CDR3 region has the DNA TGTGCCAGCAGCCGACCCCGGGGGAGCTCCTACAATGAGCAGTTCTTC.

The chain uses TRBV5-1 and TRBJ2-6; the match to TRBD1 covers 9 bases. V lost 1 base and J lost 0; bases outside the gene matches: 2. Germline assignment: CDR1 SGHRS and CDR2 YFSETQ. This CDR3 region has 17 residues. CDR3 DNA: TGCGCCAGCAGCTTGACAGGGGGCGTCTCTGGGGCCAACGTCCTGACTTTC. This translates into CASSLTGGVSGANVLTF.

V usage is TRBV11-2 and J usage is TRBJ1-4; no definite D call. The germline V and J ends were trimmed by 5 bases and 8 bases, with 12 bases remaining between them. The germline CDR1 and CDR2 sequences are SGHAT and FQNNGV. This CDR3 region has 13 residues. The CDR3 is CASSQGLGEKLFF. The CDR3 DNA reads TGTGCCAGCAGCCAAGGGCTGGGAGAAAAACTGTTTTTT. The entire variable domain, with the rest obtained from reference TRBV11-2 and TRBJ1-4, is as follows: EAGVAQSPRYKIIEKRQSVAFWCNPISGHATLYWYQQILGQGPKLLIQFQNNGVVDDSQLPKDRFSAERLKGVDSTLKIQPAKLEDSAVYLCASSQGLGEKLFFGSGTQLSVL.

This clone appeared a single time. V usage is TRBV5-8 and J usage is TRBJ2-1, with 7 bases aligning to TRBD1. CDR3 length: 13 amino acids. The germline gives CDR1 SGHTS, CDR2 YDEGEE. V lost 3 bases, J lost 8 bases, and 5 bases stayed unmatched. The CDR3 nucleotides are TGTGCCAGCAGCTGGGACAGCGACGATGAGCAGTTCTTC. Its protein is CASSWDSDDEQFF.

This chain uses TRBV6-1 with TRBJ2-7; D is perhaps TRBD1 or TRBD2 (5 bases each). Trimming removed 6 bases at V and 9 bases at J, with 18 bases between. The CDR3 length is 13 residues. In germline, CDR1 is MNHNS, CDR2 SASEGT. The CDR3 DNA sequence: TGTGCCAGCAGCCCTGGGACCCCCTTTCTGCAGTACTTC. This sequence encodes CASSPGTPFLQYF.

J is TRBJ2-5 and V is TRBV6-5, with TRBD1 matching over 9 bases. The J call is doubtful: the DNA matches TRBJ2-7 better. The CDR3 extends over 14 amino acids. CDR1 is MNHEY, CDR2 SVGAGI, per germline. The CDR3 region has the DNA TGTGCCAGCAGCCGGACAGGGGATCCCCACGAGCAGTACTTC. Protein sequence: CASSRTGDPHEQYF.

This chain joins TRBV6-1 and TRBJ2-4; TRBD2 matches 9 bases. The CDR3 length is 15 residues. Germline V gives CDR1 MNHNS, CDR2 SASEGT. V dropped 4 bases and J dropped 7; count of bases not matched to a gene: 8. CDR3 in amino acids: CASSAREGRLNIQYF. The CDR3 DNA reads TGTGCCAGCAGTGCGCGGGAGGGCCGCTTGAACATTCAGTACTTC.

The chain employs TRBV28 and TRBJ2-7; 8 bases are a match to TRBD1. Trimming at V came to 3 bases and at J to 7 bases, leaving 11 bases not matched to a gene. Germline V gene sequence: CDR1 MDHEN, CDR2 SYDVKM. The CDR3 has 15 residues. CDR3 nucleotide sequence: TGTGCCAGCAGTTTGATAGGGACAGGCTTGAGGGAGCAGTACTTC. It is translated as CASSLIGTGLREQYF. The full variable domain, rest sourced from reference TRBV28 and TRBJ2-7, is DVKVTQSSRYLVKRTGEKVFLECVQDMDHENMFWYRQDPGLGLRLIYFSYDVKMKEKGDIPEGYSVSREKKERFSLILESASTNQTSMYLCASSLIGTGLREQYFGPGTRLTVT.

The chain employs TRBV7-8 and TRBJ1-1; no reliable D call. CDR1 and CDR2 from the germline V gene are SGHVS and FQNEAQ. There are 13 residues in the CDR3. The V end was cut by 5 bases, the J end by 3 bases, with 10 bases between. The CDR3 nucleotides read TGTGCCAGCAGCGTTAGGACCGACACTGAAGCTTTCTTT. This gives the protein CASSVRTDTEAFF.

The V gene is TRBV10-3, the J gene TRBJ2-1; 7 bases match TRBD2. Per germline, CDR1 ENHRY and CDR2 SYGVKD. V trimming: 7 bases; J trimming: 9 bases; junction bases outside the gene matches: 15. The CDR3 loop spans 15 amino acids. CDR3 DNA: TGTGCCATCAAAAGCGGGACCGTACCGGGGACTGAGCAGTTCTTC. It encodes CAIKSGTVPGTEQFF.

The CDR3 DNA is TGTGCCAGCAGTGCCGGGACGCTTAACACCGGGGAGCTGTTTTTT. Encoded protein: CASSAGTLNTGELFF. The chain employs TRBV6-1 and TRBJ2-2; D is perhaps TRBD1 or TRBD2 (5 bases each). V lost 4 bases to trimming and J lost 2 bases, with 11 bases between them. The CDR3 extends over 15 amino acids. CDR1 and CDR2 from the germline V gene are MNHNS and SASEGT.

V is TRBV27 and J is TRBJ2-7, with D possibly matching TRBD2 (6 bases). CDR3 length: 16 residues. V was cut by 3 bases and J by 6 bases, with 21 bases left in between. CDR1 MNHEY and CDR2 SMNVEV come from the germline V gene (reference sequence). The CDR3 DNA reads TGTGCCAGCAGTTTCGGGACTCGGTACCTCTTGACCGAGCAGTACTTC. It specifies CASSFGTRYLLTEQYF.

For the CDR3, the DNA is TGCAGTGCAGCGCCGGGACGCTTCTTC. Protein product: CSAAPGRFF. The chain links TRBV20-1 to TRBJ2-1; D possibly uses TRBD1 or TRBD2 (5 bases each). There are 9 residues in the CDR3. Per germline, CDR1 DFQATT and CDR2 SNEGSKA (reference sequence). The germline V and J ends were trimmed by 6 bases and 16 bases, with 13 bases remaining between them.

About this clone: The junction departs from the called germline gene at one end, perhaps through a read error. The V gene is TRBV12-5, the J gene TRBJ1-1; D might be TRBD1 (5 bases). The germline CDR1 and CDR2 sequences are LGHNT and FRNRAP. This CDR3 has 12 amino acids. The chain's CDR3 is CVSGRTNEVAFF. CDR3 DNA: TGTGTTAGTGGCCGGACAAACGAAGTAGCTTTCTTT.

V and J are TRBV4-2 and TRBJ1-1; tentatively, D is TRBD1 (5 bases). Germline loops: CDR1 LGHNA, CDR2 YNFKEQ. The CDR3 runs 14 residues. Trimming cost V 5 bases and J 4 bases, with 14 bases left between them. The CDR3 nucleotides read TGTGCCAGCAGCTCGGCTGGGGGGTCCACTGAAGCTTTCTTT. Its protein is CASSSAGGSTEAFF.

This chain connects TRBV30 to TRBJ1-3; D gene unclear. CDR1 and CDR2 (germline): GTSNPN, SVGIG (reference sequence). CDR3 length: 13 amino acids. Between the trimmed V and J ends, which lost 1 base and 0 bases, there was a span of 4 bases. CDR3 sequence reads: CAWSASSGNTIYF. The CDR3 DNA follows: TGTGCCTGGAGTGCGAGCTCTGGAAACACCATATATTTT.

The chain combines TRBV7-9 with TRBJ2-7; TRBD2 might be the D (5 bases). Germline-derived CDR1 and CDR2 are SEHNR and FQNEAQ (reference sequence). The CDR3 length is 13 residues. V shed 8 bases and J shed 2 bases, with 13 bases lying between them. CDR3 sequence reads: CASGWENAYEQYF. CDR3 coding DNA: TGTGCCAGCGGCTGGGAGAATGCCTACGAGCAGTACTTC.

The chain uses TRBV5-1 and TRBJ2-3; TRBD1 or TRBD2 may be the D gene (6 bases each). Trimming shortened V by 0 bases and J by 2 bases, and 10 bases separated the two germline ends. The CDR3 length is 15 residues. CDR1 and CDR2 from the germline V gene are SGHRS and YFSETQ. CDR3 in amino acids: CASSLEGGYTDTQYF. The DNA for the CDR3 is TGCGCCAGCAGCTTGGAGGGGGGATACACAGATACGCAGTATTTT. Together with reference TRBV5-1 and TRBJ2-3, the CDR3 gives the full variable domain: KAGVTQTPRYLIKTRGQQVTLSCSPISGHRSVSWYQQTPGQGLQFLFEYFSETQRNKGNFPGRFSGRQFSNSRSEMNVSTLELGDSALYLCASSLEGGYTDTQYFGPGTRLTVL.

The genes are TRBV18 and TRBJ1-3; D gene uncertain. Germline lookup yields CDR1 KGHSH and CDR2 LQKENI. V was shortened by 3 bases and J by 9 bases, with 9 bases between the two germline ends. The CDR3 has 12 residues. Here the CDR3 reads CASSPGVTTIYF. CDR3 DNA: TGTGCCAGCTCACCCGGAGTGACCACCATATATTTT.

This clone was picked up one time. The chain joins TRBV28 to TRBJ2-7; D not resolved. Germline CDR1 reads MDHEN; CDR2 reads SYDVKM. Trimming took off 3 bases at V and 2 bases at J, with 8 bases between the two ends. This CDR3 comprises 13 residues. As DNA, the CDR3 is TGTGCCAGCAGTTTGGCCGGAACCTACGAGCAGTACTTC. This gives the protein CASSLAGTYEQYF.

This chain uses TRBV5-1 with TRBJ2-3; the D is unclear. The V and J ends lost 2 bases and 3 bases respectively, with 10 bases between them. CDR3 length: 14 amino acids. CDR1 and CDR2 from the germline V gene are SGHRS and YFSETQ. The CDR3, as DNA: TGCGCCAGCAGCTTAGAAAGGCCTACAGATACGCAGTATTTT. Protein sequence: CASSLERPTDTQYF.

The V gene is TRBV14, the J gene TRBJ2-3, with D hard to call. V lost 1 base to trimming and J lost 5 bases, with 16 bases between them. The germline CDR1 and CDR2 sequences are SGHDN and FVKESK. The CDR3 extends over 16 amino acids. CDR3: CASSQVLPQLKDTQYF. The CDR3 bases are TGTGCCAGCAGCCAAGTTCTACCTCAGTTGAAAGATACGCAGTATTTT.

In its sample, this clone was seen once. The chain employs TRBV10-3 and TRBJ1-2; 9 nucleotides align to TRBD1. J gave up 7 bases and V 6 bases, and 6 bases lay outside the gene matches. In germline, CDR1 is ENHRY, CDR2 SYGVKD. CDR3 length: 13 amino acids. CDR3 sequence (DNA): TGTGCCATCAGCGACCGGGACAGGGCTGGCTACACCTTC. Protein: CAISDRDRAGYTF.

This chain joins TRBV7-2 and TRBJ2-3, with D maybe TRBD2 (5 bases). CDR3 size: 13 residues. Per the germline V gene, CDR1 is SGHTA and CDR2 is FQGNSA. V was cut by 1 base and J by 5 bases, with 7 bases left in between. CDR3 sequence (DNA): TGTGCCAGCAGCTTAGATGCGGGAGATACGCAGTATTTT. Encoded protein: CASSLDAGDTQYF.